This T cell receptor (beta chain) was documented in a study of naive and memory T cell subsets. Findings of the study overall: Naive repertoires, especially CD8, held a few larger clonotypes, possibly memory cells re-expressing CD45RA.

Germline-derived CDR1 and CDR2 are MNHEY and SVGAGI. The CDR3 covers 16 residues. V was clipped by 0 bases and J by 4 bases; unmatched bases: 7. This clonotype was seen more than once but under ten times. Its antigen is unidentified. The beta constant-region primer was an equimolar mix of two oligonucleotides covering TRBC1 and TRBC2. Ligated cDNA was amplified by four rounds of PCR with nested alpha and beta constant-region primers and SP2. From the UMI-ligation and nested PCR reads, TCRdb called clonotypes with MiXCR, one entry per CDR3 protein. Of some 110,000 distinct CDR3 sequences listed, around 15% are singletons.

The receptor's source is a human donor in good health. Sequencing used naive CD8+ T cells from blood. The genes are TRBV6-5 and TRBJ2-7; 9 bases match TRBD1. The CDR3 here is CASSYSGTGTKYEQYF. DNA for the CDR3: TGTGCCAGCAGTTACTCGGGGACAGGGACCAAATACGAGCAGTACTTC.